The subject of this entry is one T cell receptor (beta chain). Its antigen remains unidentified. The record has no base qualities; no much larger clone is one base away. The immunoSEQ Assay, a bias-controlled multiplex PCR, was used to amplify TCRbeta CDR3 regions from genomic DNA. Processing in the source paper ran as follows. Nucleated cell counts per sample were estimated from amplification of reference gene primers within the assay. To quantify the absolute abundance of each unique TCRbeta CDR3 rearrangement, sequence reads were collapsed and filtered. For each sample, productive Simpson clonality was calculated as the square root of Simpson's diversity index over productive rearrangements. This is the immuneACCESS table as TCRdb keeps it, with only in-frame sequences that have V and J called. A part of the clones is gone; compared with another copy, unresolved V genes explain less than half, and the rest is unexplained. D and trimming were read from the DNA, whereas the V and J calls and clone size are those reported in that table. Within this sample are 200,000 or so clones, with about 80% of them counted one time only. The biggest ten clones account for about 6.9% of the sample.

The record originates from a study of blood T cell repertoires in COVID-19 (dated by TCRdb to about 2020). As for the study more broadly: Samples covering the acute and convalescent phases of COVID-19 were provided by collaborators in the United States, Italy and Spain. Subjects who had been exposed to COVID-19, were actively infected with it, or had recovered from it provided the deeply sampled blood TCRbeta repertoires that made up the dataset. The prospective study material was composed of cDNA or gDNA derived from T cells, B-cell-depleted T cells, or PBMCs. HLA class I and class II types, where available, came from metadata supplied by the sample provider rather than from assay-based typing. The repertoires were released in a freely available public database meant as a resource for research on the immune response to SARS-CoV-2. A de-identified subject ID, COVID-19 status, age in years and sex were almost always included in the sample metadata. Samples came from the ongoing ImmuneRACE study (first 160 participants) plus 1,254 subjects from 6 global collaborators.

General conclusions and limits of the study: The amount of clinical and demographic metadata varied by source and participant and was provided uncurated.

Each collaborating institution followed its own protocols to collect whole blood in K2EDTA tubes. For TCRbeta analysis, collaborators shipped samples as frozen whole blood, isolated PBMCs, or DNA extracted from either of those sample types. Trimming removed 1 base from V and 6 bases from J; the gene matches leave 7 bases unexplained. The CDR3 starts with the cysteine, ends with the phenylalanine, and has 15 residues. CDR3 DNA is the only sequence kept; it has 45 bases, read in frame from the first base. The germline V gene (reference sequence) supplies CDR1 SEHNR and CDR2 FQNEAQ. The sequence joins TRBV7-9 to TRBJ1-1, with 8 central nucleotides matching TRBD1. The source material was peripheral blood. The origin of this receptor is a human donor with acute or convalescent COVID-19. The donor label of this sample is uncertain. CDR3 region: CASSLGTGYEAEAFF. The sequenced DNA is TGTGCCAGCAGCTTAGGGACAGGGTACGAAGCTGAAGCTTTCTTT.